The rows below give T cell receptor beta chains drawn from one sample of a study of regulatory T cells in long-lasting Graves disease. TCRdb called the multiplex PCR reads again in MiXCR, with one record for every CDR3 protein. The data hold fewer than 550,000 distinct CDR3 sequences, with approximately 16% observed a single time. This same sample was also taken into another study, of T cells in Graves' hyperthyroidism and ophthalmopathy.

The specimen comprised peripheral blood mononuclear cells (PBMCs), sampled at new diagnosis, from a patient treated with antithyroid drugs. These receptor sequences come from a woman aged 40 to 65 with Graves disease. Each CDR3 is given with its conserved first and last residue. D genes are given only for firm matches. Only some rows state a clone size, as once, few, many or a class for expanded clones.

J	V	D	size	CDR3	DNA
TRBJ1-1	TRBV6-1	TRBD1	.	CASRPAPGQVNTEAFF	TGTGCCAGCAGACCCGCCCCGGGACAGGTGAACACTGAAGCTTTCTTT
TRBJ1-2	TRBV30	.	many	CAWSLGGISYGYTF	TGTGCCTGGAGCCTCGGAGGGATAAGCTATGGCTACACCTTC
TRBJ1-4	TRBV19	TRBD1	.	CASSTILTGTGKEKLFF	TGTGCCAGTAGTACAATACTAACCGGGACAGGAAAGGAAAAACTGTTTTTT
TRBJ2-7	TRBV12-3/TRBV12-4	.	many	CASSLGRGHYPTEQYF	TGTGCCAGCAGTTTGGGGAGAGGCCACTACCCTACAGAGCAGTACTTC
TRBJ2-7	TRBV7-8	.	many	CASSLMILGAGYEQYF	TGTGCCAGCAGCTTAATGATTCTGGGGGCGGGCTACGAGCAGTACTTC
TRBJ2-1	TRBV3-1	.	.	CASSHTPWTGVYSGGLTEQFF	TGTGCCAGCAGCCACACTCCCTGGACAGGGGTCTATAGCGGGGGGCTGACCGAGCAGTTCTTC
TRBJ2-3	TRBV11-1	.	many	CASSEAGVDTQYF	TGTGCCAGCAGTGAGGCAGGGGTAGATACGCAGTATTTT
TRBJ1-6	TRBV15	.	few	CATSRDGVRGSPLHF	TGTGCCACCAGCAGAGATGGTGTTCGCGGTTCACCCCTCCACTTT
TRBJ2-1	TRBV4-1	TRBD2	many	CASSQDRGAYNEQFF	TGCGCCAGCAGCCAAGACCGGGGGGCCTACAATGAGCAGTTCTTC
TRBJ2-7	TRBV7-9	.	.	CASSKQEGEQYF	TGTGCCAGCAGCAAACAGGAAGGCGAGCAGTACTTC
TRBJ2-4	TRBV12-3/TRBV12-4	TRBD2	.	CASRPGRGRGAKNIQYF	TGTGCCAGCAGACCTGGGCGGGGGAGAGGGGCCAAAAACATTCAGTACTTC
TRBJ1-1	TRBV9	.	.	CASSVGGGYTEAFF	TGTGCCAGCAGCGTAGGGGGTGGTTACACTGAAGCTTTCTTT
TRBJ1-5	TRBV19	.	.	CASTTGGKQPQHF	TGTGCCAGTACGACCGGGGGTAAACAGCCCCAGCATTTT
TRBJ2-3	TRBV5-1	.	few	CASSLETPPDTQYF	TGCGCCAGCAGCTTGGAAACGCCGCCGGATACGCAGTATTTT
TRBJ2-5	TRBV3-1	.	many	CASSPKFRAVQETQYF	TGTGCCAGCAGCCCAAAATTCCGAGCGGTACAAGAGACCCAGTACTTC
TRBJ1-2	TRBV6-1	TRBD1	few	CASSHSAGTGVGGYTF	TGTGCCAGCAGCCACTCTGCCGGGACAGGGGTGGGTGGCTACACCTTC
TRBJ2-7	TRBV2	.	.	CASSELGGGTYEQYF	TGTGCCAGCAGTGAACTGGGAGGGGGCACCTACGAGCAGTACTTC
TRBJ1-2	TRBV5-4	TRBD1	few	CASRSKGTGDGYTF	TGTGCCAGCAGATCGAAAGGGACAGGGGATGGCTACACCTTC
TRBJ2-1	TRBV2	.	many	CASSGPGPHEQFF	TGTGCCAGCAGTGGGCCGGGACCCCATGAGCAGTTCTTC
TRBJ1-1	TRBV10-3	TRBD1	few	CAIWDRGNAEAFF	TGTGCCATCTGGGACAGGGGAAACGCTGAAGCTTTCTTT
TRBJ2-5	TRBV20-1	.	.	CSARPELPSGETQYF	TGCAGTGCTAGGCCCGAGCTCCCATCAGGGGAGACCCAGTACTTC
TRBJ1-2	TRBV5-1	.	many	CASSPTLGGGYTF	TGCGCCAGCAGCCCGACGTTGGGGGGTGGCTACACCTTC
TRBJ1-5	TRBV11-2	.	.	CASSQDEGNQPQHF	TGTGCCAGCAGCCAAGATGAAGGCAATCAGCCCCAGCATTTT
TRBJ2-1	TRBV4-1	.	many	CASSQDYQGFSYNEQFF	TGCGCCAGCAGCCAAGATTATCAAGGGTTCTCCTACAATGAGCAGTTCTTC
TRBJ1-2	TRBV5-4	.	.	CASAEEMDYGYTF	TGTGCCAGCGCGGAGGAAATGGACTATGGCTACACCTTC
TRBJ2-1	TRBV12-3/TRBV12-4	.	.	CASSFTDSSYNEQFF	TGTGCCAGCAGTTTTACGGACAGCTCCTACAATGAGCAGTTCTTC
TRBJ1-1	TRBV3-1	.	many	CASSQVQGTTEAFF	TGTGCCAGCAGCCAAGTGCAGGGGACCACTGAAGCTTTCTTT
TRBJ2-1	TRBV20-1	.	.	CSGSGIRSYNEQFF	TGCAGTGGTTCAGGGATAAGGTCCTACAATGAGCAGTTCTTC
TRBJ2-3	TRBV6-1	TRBD2	many	CASSEVLGGGRDTQYF	TGTGCCAGCAGTGAAGTTCTCGGGGGGGGCAGAGATACGCAGTATTTT
TRBJ2-1	TRBV27	TRBD1	once	CASGLRDRGLNEQFF	TGTGCCAGCGGGCTCCGGGACAGGGGGCTCAATGAGCAGTTCTTC